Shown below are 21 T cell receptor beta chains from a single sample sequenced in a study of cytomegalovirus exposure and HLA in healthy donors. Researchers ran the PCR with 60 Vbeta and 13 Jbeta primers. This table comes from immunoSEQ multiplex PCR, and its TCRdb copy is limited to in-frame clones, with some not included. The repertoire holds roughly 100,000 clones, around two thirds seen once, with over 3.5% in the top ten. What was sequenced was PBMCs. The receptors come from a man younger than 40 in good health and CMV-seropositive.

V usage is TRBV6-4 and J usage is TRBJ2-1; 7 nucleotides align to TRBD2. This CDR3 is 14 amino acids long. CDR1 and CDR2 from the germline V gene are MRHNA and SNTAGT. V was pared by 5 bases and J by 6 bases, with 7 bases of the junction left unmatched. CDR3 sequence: CASSPGTTLNEQFF. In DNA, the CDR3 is TGTGCCAGCAGTCCCGGGACTACACTCAATGAGCAGTTCTTC.

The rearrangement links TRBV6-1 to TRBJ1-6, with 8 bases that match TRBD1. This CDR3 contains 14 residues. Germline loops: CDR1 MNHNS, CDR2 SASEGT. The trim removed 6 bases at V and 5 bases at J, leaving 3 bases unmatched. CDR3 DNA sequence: TGTGCCAGCAGGGACAGGGTCGATAATTCACCCCTCCACTTT. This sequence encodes CASRDRVDNSPLHF.

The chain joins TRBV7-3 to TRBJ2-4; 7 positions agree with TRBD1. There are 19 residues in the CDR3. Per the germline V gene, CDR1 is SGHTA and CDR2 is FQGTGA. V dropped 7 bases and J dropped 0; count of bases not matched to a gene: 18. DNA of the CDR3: TGTGCCAGCATTCCCGAAGTGGGACAGACCTATCTAGCCAAAAACATTCAGTACTTC. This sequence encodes CASIPEVGQTYLAKNIQYF.

This chain's CDR3 is CASSPGLAGGHRNEQFF. CDR3 in DNA: TGTGCCAGCAGCCCGGGACTAGCGGGGGGGCACCGCAATGAGCAGTTCTTC. The genes are TRBV7-9 and TRBJ2-1; 16 bases align to TRBD2. J was trimmed by 6 bases and V by 5 bases; bases with no gene match: 7. The CDR3 runs 17 residues. Germline V gene sequence: CDR1 SEHNR, CDR2 FQNEAQ (reference sequence). The whole variable domain, filled in from reference TRBV7-9 and TRBJ2-1, reads DTGVSQNPRHKITKRGQNVTFRCDPISEHNRLYWYRQTLGQGPEFLTYFQNEAQLEKSRLLSDRFSAERPKGSFSTLEIQRTEQGDSAMYLCASSPGLAGGHRNEQFFGPGTRLTVL.

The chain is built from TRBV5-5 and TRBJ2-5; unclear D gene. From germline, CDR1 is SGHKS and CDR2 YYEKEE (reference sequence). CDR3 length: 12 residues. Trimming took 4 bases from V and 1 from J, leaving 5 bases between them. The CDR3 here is CASSELQETQYF. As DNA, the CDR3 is TGTGCCAGCAGCGAGCTCCAAGAGACCCAGTACTTC.

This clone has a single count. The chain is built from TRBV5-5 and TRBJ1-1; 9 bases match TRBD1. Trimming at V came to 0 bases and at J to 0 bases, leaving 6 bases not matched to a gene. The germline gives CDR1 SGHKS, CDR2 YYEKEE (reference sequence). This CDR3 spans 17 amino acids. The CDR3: CASSLVWTGVLNTEAFF. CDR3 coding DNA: TGTGCCAGCAGCTTGGTATGGACAGGGGTCCTGAACACTGAAGCTTTCTTT.

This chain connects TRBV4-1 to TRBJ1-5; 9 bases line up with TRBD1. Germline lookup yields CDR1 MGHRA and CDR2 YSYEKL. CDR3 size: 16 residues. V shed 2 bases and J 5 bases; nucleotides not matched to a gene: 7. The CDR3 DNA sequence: TGCGCCAGCAGCCAAACCGGGACAGGGAACTATCAGCCCCAGCATTTT. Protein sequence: CASSQTGTGNYQPQHF.

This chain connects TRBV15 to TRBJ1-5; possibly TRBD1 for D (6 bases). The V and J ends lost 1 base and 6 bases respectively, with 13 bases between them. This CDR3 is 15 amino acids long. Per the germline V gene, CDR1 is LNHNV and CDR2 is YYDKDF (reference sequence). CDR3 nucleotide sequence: TGTGCCACCAGCAGAGTCGCAGGGGCAGGTCAGCCCCAGCATTTT. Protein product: CATSRVAGAGQPQHF.

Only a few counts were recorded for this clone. CDR3 sequence reads: CASSPPGLSNQPQHF. The CDR3 DNA reads TGTGCCAGCTCACCGCCAGGGCTTAGCAATCAGCCCCAGCATTTT. The V gene is TRBV18, the J gene TRBJ1-5; tentatively, D is TRBD1 (5 bases). Germline values: CDR1 KGHSH, CDR2 LQKENI. V was trimmed by 3 bases and J by 0 bases, leaving 9 bases between them. The CDR3 runs to 15 residues.

The CDR3 sequence: CASSLQGTLYEQYF. The CDR3 DNA reads as TGTGCCAGCAGCTTACAGGGTACCCTCTACGAGCAGTACTTC. The V gene is TRBV5-5, the J gene TRBJ2-7, with a weak D call TRBD1 (6 bases). The CDR3 runs 14 residues. The V gene's germline CDR1 is SGHKS and CDR2 YYEKEE (reference sequence). V was trimmed by 2 bases and J by 3 bases, leaving 12 bases between them. The full variable domain, with the rest looked up from reference TRBV5-5 and TRBJ2-7, is DAGVTQSPTHLIKTRGQQVTLRCSPISGHKSVSWYQQVLGQGPQFIFQYYEKEERGRGNFPDRFSARQFPNYSSELNVNALLLGDSALYLCASSLQGTLYEQYFGPGTRLTVT.

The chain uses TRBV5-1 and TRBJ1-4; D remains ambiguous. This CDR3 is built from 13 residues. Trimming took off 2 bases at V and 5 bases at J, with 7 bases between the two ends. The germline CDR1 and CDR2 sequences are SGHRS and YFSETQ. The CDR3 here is CASSLPGNEKLFF. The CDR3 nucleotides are TGCGCCAGCAGCTTACCAGGAAATGAAAAACTGTTTTTT.

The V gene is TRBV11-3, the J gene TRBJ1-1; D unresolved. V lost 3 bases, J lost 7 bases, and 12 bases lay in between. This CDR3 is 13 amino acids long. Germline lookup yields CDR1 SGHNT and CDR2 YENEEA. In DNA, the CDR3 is TGTGCCAGCAGCTTGGGTTCCAGGAATGAAGCTTTCTTT. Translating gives CASSLGSRNEAFF.

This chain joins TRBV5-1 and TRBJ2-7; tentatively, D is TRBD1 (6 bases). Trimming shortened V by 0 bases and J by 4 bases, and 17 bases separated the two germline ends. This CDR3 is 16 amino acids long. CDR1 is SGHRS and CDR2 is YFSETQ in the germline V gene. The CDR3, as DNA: TGCGCCAGCAGCTTGGGTTGGGCAGGGGAGAAGTACGAGCAGTACTTC. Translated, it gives CASSLGWAGEKYEQYF.

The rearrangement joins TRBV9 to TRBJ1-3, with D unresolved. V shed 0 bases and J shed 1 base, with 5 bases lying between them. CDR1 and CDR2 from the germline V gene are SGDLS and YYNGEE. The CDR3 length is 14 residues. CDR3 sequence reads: CASSVATSGNTIYF. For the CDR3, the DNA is TGTGCCAGCAGCGTAGCTACTTCTGGAAACACCATATATTTT.

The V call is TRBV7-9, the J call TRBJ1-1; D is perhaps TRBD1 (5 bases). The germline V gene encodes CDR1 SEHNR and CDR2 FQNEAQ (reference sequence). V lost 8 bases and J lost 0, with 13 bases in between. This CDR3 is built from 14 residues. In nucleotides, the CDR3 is TGTGCCAGCCACAAGGACACCATGAACACTGAAGCTTTCTTT. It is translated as CASHKDTMNTEAFF.

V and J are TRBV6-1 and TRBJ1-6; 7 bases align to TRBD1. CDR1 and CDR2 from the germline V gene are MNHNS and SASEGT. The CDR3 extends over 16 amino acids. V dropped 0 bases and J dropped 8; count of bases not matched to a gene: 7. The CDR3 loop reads CASSEASLQGYSPLHF. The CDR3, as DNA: TGTGCCAGCAGTGAAGCGTCACTACAGGGGTATTCACCCCTCCACTTT.

Written as DNA, the CDR3 is TGCGCCAGCAGCTTGGGAGACGGGGGGGCCTGGGAGACCCAGTACTTC. Its protein product is CASSLGDGGAWETQYF. The V and J genes are TRBV5-1 and TRBJ2-5; 8 nucleotides agree with TRBD2. V trimming: 0 bases; J trimming: 5 bases; junction bases outside the gene matches: 9. CDR1 SGHRS and CDR2 YFSETQ come from the germline V gene. The CDR3 runs to 16 residues.

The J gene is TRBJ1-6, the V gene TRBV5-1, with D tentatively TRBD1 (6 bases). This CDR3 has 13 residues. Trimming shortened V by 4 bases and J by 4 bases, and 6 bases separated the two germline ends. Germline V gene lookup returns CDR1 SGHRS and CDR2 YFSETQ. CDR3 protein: CASSGQYNSPLHF. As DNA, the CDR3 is TGCGCCAGCAGCGGACAGTATAATTCACCCCTCCACTTT.

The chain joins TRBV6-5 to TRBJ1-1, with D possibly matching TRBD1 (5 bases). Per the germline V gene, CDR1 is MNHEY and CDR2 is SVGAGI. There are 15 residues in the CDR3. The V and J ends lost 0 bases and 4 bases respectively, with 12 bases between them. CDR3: CASSYSVGEGTEAFF. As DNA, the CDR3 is TGTGCCAGCAGTTACTCCGTAGGGGAGGGCACTGAAGCTTTCTTT.

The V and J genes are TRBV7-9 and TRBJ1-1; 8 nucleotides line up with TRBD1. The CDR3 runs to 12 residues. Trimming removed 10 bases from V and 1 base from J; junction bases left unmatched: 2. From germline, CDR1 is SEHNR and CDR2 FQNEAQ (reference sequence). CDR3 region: CATGTGNTEAFF. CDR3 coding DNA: TGTGCCACAGGGACAGGGAACACTGAAGCTTTCTTT.

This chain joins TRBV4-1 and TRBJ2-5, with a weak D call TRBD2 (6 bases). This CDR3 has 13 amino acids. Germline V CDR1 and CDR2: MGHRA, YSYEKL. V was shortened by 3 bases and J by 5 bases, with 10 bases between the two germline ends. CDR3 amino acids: CASSQGLLETQYF. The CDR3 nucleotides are TGCGCCAGCAGCCAGGGACTCCTCGAGACCCAGTACTTC.